The 25 T cell receptor beta chains below come from one sample, sequenced in a study of cytomegalovirus exposure and HLA in healthy donors. 13 Jbeta primers and 60 Vbeta primers were used for the PCR. Assay: immunoSEQ multiplex PCR; the TCRdb copy retains only in-frame clones and omits some. The sample records about 120,000 clones, approximately 80% being singletons. Sequenced material: PBMCs. The receptors shown here come from a man in his forties or fifties in good health and CMV-seropositive.

Only a few counts were recorded for this clone. The chain has TRBV18 and TRBJ1-5; TRBD1 matches 8 bases. The CDR3 loop spans 14 amino acids. The V segment lost 1 base and the J segment 5 bases; nucleotides outside the gene matches: 1. From germline, CDR1 is KGHSH and CDR2 LQKENI. CDR3: CASSPQTGDQPQHF. The CDR3 DNA reads as TGTGCCAGCTCACCACAGACAGGGGATCAGCCCCAGCATTTT.

This chain joins TRBV28 and TRBJ1-1; D might be TRBD1 (5 bases). V was trimmed by 5 bases and J by 11 bases, leaving 15 bases between them. CDR1 is MDHEN and CDR2 is SYDVKM in the germline V gene. The CDR3 consists of 12 residues. CDR3 DNA sequence: TGTGCCAGCAGTCCAGGGTTTTCCTCGGCTTTCTTT. This codes for CASSPGFSSAFF.

This chain connects TRBV5-4 to TRBJ1-1, with TRBD1 matching 8 bases. The trim removed 4 bases at V and 4 bases at J, leaving 9 bases unmatched. Germline V gene lookup returns CDR1 SGHNT and CDR2 YYREEE (reference sequence). This CDR3 region has 15 residues. Written as DNA, the CDR3 is TGTGCCAGCAGCGCCTCGACAGGGGCGAGCACTGAAGCTTTCTTT. Its protein is CASSASTGASTEAFF.

This clone was recorded only once. V and J are TRBV7-9 and TRBJ1-2; no reliable D call. Germline V gene sequence: CDR1 SEHNR, CDR2 FQNEAQ (reference sequence). The CDR3 extends over 13 amino acids. Trimming left V 5 bases short and J 3 bases short, with 10 bases between. The CDR3 nucleotides read TGTGCCAGCAGCCTGCTGGGAGACTATGGCTACACCTTC. It specifies CASSLLGDYGYTF.

V gene TRBV18 combines with J gene TRBJ2-5; D is ambiguous. The CDR3 runs 15 residues. The V end was cut by 3 bases, the J end by 2 bases, with 13 bases between. CDR1 and CDR2 from the germline V gene are KGHSH and LQKENI. The DNA for the CDR3 is TGTGCCAGCTCACCTCTTACTCAAGTACAAGAGACCCAGTACTTC. Protein sequence: CASSPLTQVQETQYF. The full variable domain, rest sourced from reference TRBV18 and TRBJ2-5, is NAGVMQNPRHLVRRRGQEARLRCSPMKGHSHVYWYRQLPEEGLKFMVYLQKENIIDESGMPKERFSAEFPKEGPSILRIQQVVRGDSAAYFCASSPLTQVQETQYFGPGTRLLVL.

About this clone itself: At one of its ends the junction is not consistent with the germline gene, which may arise from a read error. This chain joins TRBV4-3 and TRBJ1-4; no firm D call. The CDR3 sequence is 12 residues long. Looked up from germline, CDR1 is LGHNA and CDR2 is YSLEER. CDR3: CASSQVARKTVF. The DNA for the CDR3 is TGCGCCAGCAGCCAAGTTGCGAGAAAAACTGTTTTT.

The chain couples TRBV4-3 to TRBJ2-3; 10 bases map to TRBD2. Losses at the gene ends were 4 bases for V and 0 bases for J; bases not matched to a gene: 7. Germline lookup yields CDR1 LGHNA and CDR2 YSLEER. This CDR3 spans 17 amino acids. As DNA, the CDR3 is TGCGCCAGCAGCCCCGGACTAGCGGAGACTAGCACAGATACGCAGTATTTT. It is translated as CASSPGLAETSTDTQYF.

The chain couples TRBV6-6 to TRBJ1-6, with TRBD1 as a possible D gene (6 bases). There are 14 residues in the CDR3. V lost 2 bases, J lost 10 bases, and 12 bases lay in between. The germline gives CDR1 MNHNY, CDR2 SVGAGI (reference sequence). The CDR3 DNA sequence: TGTGCCAGCAGTTACAGGCAGGGGCAATCACCCCTCCACTTT. It encodes CASSYRQGQSPLHF.

V usage is TRBV6-6 and J usage is TRBJ2-7; 9 nucleotides line up with TRBD1. CDR3 length: 15 residues. Trimming took 10 bases from V and 2 from J; bases not matched to a gene: 12. CDR1 is MNHNY, CDR2 SVGAGI, per germline (reference sequence). The CDR3 DNA follows: TGTGCCACGGCTCCTACAGGGGGCGCCCCCTACGAGCAGTACTTC. It specifies CATAPTGGAPYEQYF.

V and J are TRBV7-3 and TRBJ2-6; the D is unclear. Germline V lookup: CDR1 SGHTA, CDR2 FQGTGA. The CDR3 totals 13 residues. Trimming cost V 0 bases and J 12 bases, with 9 bases left between them. CDR3 in amino acids: CASSLTLNTVLTF. The DNA for the CDR3 is TGTGCCAGCAGCTTAACGTTGAACACCGTCCTGACTTTC. Variable domain in full (rest from reference TRBV7-3 and TRBJ2-6): GAGVSQTPSNKVTEKGKYVELRCDPISGHTALYWYRQSLGQGPEFLIYFQGTGAADDSGLPNDRFFAVRPEGSVSTLKIQRTERGDSAVYLCASSLTLNTVLTFGAGSRLTVL.

The chain links TRBV5-1 to TRBJ1-2; 7 bases map to TRBD1. V shed 4 bases, J shed 8 bases, and the junction held 8 bases outside the gene matches. Germline CDR1 reads SGHRS; CDR2 reads YFSETQ. The CDR3 has 13 residues. CDR3 nucleotide sequence: TGCGCCAGCAGCCCCCCGACAGGGCGAGGCTACACCTTC. It specifies CASSPPTGRGYTF.

This clone was seen more than once but under ten times. J is TRBJ2-2 and V is TRBV19, with 7 bases identical to TRBD1. Germline assignment: CDR1 LNHDA and CDR2 SQIVND (reference sequence). J was trimmed by 5 bases and V by 4 bases; bases with no gene match: 13. The CDR3 contains 17 residues. CDR3 residues: CASSTRPGGTATGELFF. CDR3 coding DNA: TGTGCCAGTAGTACTCGCCCCGGTGGGACAGCAACCGGGGAGCTGTTTTTT.

The rearrangement links TRBV9 to TRBJ1-3; D is possibly TRBD1 (6 bases). The germline V gene encodes CDR1 SGDLS and CDR2 YYNGEE. V lost 4 bases and J 8 bases, leaving 22 bases between the germline ends. This CDR3 comprises 16 residues. The CDR3 here is CASSHGQYWLRDTIYF. CDR3 in DNA: TGTGCCAGCAGCCACGGACAGTATTGGTTGCGGGACACCATATATTTT.

Only a few counts were recorded for this clone. J is TRBJ2-1 and V is TRBV6-6, with 9 bases lining up with TRBD1. Germline V lookup: CDR1 MNHNY, CDR2 SVGAGI (reference sequence). The CDR3 extends over 14 amino acids. V gave up 9 bases and J gave up 7 bases; unmatched junction bases: 10. The CDR3 coding sequence is TGTGCCAGACCTCACAGGGGGCCAAGGAATGAGCAGTTCTTC. This codes for CARPHRGPRNEQFF.

The J gene is TRBJ1-5, the V gene TRBV7-2, with a tentative D call TRBD1 (6 bases). The CDR3 covers 14 residues. V gave up 5 bases and J gave up 3 bases, with 11 bases separating them. The V gene's germline CDR1 is SGHTA and CDR2 FQGNSA. CDR3 residues: CASSEQGSNQPQHF. The CDR3 region has the DNA TGTGCCAGCAGCGAACAGGGTTCCAATCAGCCCCAGCATTTT.

The chain joins TRBV27 to TRBJ2-1, with 9 nucleotides matching TRBD1. The germline gives CDR1 MNHEY, CDR2 SMNVEV (reference sequence). V was pared by 7 bases and J by 5 bases, with 6 bases of the junction left unmatched. The CDR3 is made up of 14 amino acids. This chain's CDR3 is CASTPRTGDNEQFF. The CDR3 DNA reads TGTGCCAGCACCCCCAGGACAGGGGACAATGAGCAGTTCTTC.

The V call is TRBV27, the J call TRBJ2-2; no clear D gene. Germline lookup yields CDR1 MNHEY and CDR2 SMNVEV (reference sequence). The CDR3 is 12 residues long. With 8 bases removed from V and 6 bases from J, the gap between germline ends came to 10 bases. Here the CDR3 reads CASQVRPGELFF. The CDR3 DNA reads TGTGCCAGCCAGGTCAGGCCCGGGGAGCTGTTTTTT.

The rearrangement joins TRBV5-6 to TRBJ2-7, with no clear D. From germline, CDR1 is SGHDT and CDR2 YYEEEE. V was trimmed by 3 bases and J by 3 bases, leaving 7 bases between them. The CDR3 runs to 12 residues. The CDR3: CASSSQLYEQYF. CDR3 nucleotide sequence: TGTGCCAGCAGCTCGCAACTCTACGAGCAGTACTTC. Full variable domain (missing parts from reference TRBV5-6 and TRBJ2-7): DAGVTQSPTHLIKTRGQQVTLRCSPKSGHDTVSWYQQALGQGPQFIFQYYEEEERQRGNFPDRFSGHQFPNYSSELNVNALLLGDSALYLCASSSQLYEQYFGPGTRLTVT.

The genes are TRBV18 and TRBJ1-1; no clear D gene. V lost 6 bases to trimming and J lost 5 bases, with 10 bases between them. There are 12 residues in the CDR3. From germline, CDR1 is KGHSH and CDR2 LQKENI. CDR3 DNA sequence: TGTGCCAGCTCCCCTCGCCGGACTGAAGCTTTCTTT. It specifies CASSPRRTEAFF.

The chain has TRBV11-2 and TRBJ2-1, with TRBD1 matching over 9 bases. Germline trimming cut 3 bases from V and 9 bases from J; bases unmatched to any gene: 9. CDR1 SGHAT and CDR2 FQNNGV come from the germline V gene. CDR3 size: 15 residues. The CDR3 here is CASSFLGQGTGEQFF. CDR3 nucleotides: TGTGCCAGCAGCTTCCTCGGACAGGGGACGGGTGAGCAGTTCTTC.

J is TRBJ2-1 and V is TRBV9, with 9 bases fitting TRBD1. The CDR3 loop spans 14 amino acids. J was trimmed by 9 bases and V by 3 bases; bases with no gene match: 7. The germline CDR1 and CDR2 sequences are SGDLS and YYNGEE. For the CDR3, the DNA is TGTGCCAGCAGCGATCAGGGACAGGGCGGTGAGCAGTTCTTC. This gives the protein CASSDQGQGGEQFF.

The chain recombines TRBV15 with TRBJ2-7; TRBD2 matches at 11 bases. The CDR3 extends over 16 amino acids. Losses at the gene ends were 0 bases for V and 5 bases for J; bases not matched to a gene: 6. Germline CDR1 reads LNHNV; CDR2 reads YYDKDF (reference sequence). The CDR3 reads CATSRDVAGGRNEQYF. The CDR3 coding sequence is TGTGCCACCAGCAGAGACGTAGCGGGGGGGCGGAACGAGCAGTACTTC.

The chain has TRBV27 and TRBJ2-7; 8 nucleotides line up with TRBD2. Unmatched junction bases numbered 9, after V lost 6 bases and J lost 5 bases. This CDR3 has 14 residues. The germline V gene has CDR1 MNHEY and CDR2 SMNVEV (reference sequence). The chain's CDR3 is CASRAPSGLHEQYF. The CDR3 coding sequence is TGTGCCAGCAGGGCCCCTAGCGGGCTGCACGAGCAGTACTTC.

V is TRBV5-5 and J is TRBJ1-2; tentative D call: TRBD1 (5 bases). Trimming pared 4 bases from V and 4 bases from J, leaving 20 bases between. Germline-derived CDR1 and CDR2 are SGHKS and YYEKEE (reference sequence). CDR3 size: 16 residues. The CDR3 DNA reads TGTGCCAGCAGCACCGCCTCCTCGGACAAATTCTATGGCTACACCTTC. This sequence encodes CASSTASSDKFYGYTF.

J is TRBJ1-5 and V is TRBV18; D is unresolved. Trimming left V 1 base short and J 0 bases short, with 7 bases between. The CDR3 loop spans 15 amino acids. The V gene's germline CDR1 is KGHSH and CDR2 LQKENI. This CDR3 reads CASSPRQDSNQPQHF. The CDR3 DNA reads as TGTGCCAGCTCACCACGGCAGGATAGCAATCAGCCCCAGCATTTT. Together with reference TRBV18 and TRBJ1-5, the CDR3 gives the full variable domain: NAGVMQNPRHLVRRRGQEARLRCSPMKGHSHVYWYRQLPEEGLKFMVYLQKENIIDESGMPKERFSAEFPKEGPSILRIQQVVRGDSAAYFCASSPRQDSNQPQHFGDGTRLSIL.